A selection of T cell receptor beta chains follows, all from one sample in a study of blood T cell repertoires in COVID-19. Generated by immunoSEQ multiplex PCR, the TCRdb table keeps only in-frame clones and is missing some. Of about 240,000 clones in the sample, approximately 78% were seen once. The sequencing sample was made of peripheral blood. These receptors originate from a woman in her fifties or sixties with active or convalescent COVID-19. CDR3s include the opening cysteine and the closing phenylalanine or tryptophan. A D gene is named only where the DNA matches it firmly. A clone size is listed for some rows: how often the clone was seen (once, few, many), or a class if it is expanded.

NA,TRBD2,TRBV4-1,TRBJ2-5,CASSRGLAGGQETQYF,TGCGCCAGCAGCCGCGGACTAGCGGGGGGGCAGGAGACCCAGTACTTC
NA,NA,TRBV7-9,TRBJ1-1,CASSRKPGTTMNTEAFF,TGTGCCAGCAGCCGGAAACCCGGGACAACTATGAACACTGAAGCTTTCTTT
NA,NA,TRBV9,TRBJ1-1,CASSVEPGFNTEAFF,TGTGCCAGCAGCGTAGAGCCAGGGTTTAACACTGAAGCTTTCTTT
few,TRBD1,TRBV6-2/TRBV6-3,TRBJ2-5,CASSYGTGVPETQYF,TGTGCCAGCAGTTACGGGACAGGCGTCCCAGAGACCCAGTACTTC
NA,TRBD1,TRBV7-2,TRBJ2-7,CASSRGTGPYEQYF,TGTGCCAGCAGCCGGGGGACAGGACCCTACGAGCAGTACTTC
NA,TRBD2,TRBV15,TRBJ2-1,CATSRDSGGASYEQFF,TGTGCCACCAGCAGAGATAGCGGGGGGGCCAGTTATGAGCAGTTCTTC
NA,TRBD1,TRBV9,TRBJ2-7,CASSGTGDPYEQYF,TGTGCCAGCAGTGGGACAGGGGACCCCTACGAGCAGTACTTC
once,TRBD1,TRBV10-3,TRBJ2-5,CAISAGTGQETQYF,TGTGCCATCAGTGCCGGGACAGGGCAAGAGACCCAGTACTTC
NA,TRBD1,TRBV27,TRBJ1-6,CASSLSATGGQYSPLHF,TGTGCCAGCAGTTTATCAGCGACAGGGGGCCAATATTCACCCCTCCACTTT
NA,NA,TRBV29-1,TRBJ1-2,CSVVRPLSGGYTF,TGCAGCGTTGTGCGACCGCTATCGGGAGGCTACACCTTC
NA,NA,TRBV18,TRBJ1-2,CASSRRGEPYGYTF,TGTGCCAGCTCACGCCGGGGGGAACCCTATGGCTACACCTTC
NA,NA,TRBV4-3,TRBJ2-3,CASSQGLFRGSTDTQYF,TGCGCCAGCAGCCAAGGACTCTTCAGGGGAAGCACAGATACGCAGTATTTT
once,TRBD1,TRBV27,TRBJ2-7,CASSFGTGGFDEQYF,TGTGCCAGCAGTTTCGGGACAGGGGGCTTCGACGAGCAGTACTTC
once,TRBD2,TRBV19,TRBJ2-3,CASSIGASGVTDTQYF,TGTGCCAGTAGTATCGGGGCTAGCGGGGTCACAGATACGCAGTATTTT
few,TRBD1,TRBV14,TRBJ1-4,CASSNRRGQGEKLFF,TGTGCCAGCAGCAACCGCAGGGGGCAAGGGGAAAAACTGTTTTTT
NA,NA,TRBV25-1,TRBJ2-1,CATVYNEQFF,TGTGCCACGGTTTACAATGAGCAGTTCTTC
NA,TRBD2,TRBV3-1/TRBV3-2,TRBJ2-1,CASRETAGGYNEQFF,TGTGCCAGCAGAGAAACCGCGGGGGGTTACAATGAGCAGTTCTTC
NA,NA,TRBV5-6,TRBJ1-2,CASSLAGARYYGYTF,TGTGCCAGCAGCTTGGCAGGGGCCCGCTACTATGGCTACACCTTC